A selection of T cell receptor beta chains follows, all from one sample in a study of blood T cell repertoires in COVID-19. TCRdb's table, derived via immunoSEQ multiplex PCR, lists solely in-frame clones and lacks some. The sample shows approximately 140,000 clones, almost 85% of them seen only once. Sequencing input: PBMCs or T cells enriched from blood (not recorded which). These receptors were obtained from a woman in her 50s with acute COVID-19. The CDR3 runs from the conserved cysteine through the conserved F or W. The D gene is left open where the match is weak. Clone sizes are given selectively: once, few, many, or a class where the clone is expanded.

J	D	V	size	CDR3	DNA
TRBJ2-7	-	TRBV12-3/TRBV12-4	once	CASSPSLAFEQYF	TGTGCCAGCAGCCCTTCCCTAGCGTTCGAGCAGTACTTC
TRBJ2-3	-	TRBV7-8	few	CASSLLSDTQYF	TGTGCCAGCAGCTTACTGTCAGATACGCAGTATTTT
TRBJ2-7	-	TRBV7-7	-	CASSSVRGTPNRSYEQYF	TGTGCTAGCAGCTCTGTCAGGGGAACCCCGAACCGCTCATACGAGCAGTACTTC
TRBJ2-7	-	TRBV18	-	CASSSGQPYEQYF	TGTGCCAGCTCGTCAGGACAACCCTACGAGCAGTACTTC
TRBJ2-7	-	TRBV7-2	-	CASSGGLRSYEQYF	TGTGCCAGCAGCGGAGGGTTGCGGTCCTACGAGCAGTACTTC
TRBJ2-2	TRBD2	TRBV19	-	CASGGDGLNTGELFF	TGTGCCAGCGGGGGGGACGGGCTCAACACCGGGGAGCTGTTTTTT
TRBJ1-6	-	TRBV3-1/TRBV3-2	few	CASSQENRGENSPLHF	TGTGCCAGCAGCCAAGAGAATCGGGGGGAGAATTCACCCCTCCACTTT
TRBJ2-7	-	TRBV7-8	-	CASSLVESRLLGGVYF	TGTGCCAGCAGCTTAGTGGAGAGCCGGCTCCTTGGTGGTGTGTACTTC
TRBJ1-3	-	TRBV7-8	-	CASSLKTDSGNTIYF	TGTGCCAGCAGCTTAAAGACAGACTCTGGAAACACCATATATTTT
TRBJ1-1	TRBD1	TRBV5-4	-	CASSPRAGTANTEAFF	TGTGCCAGCAGCCCACGGGCGGGGACAGCCAACACTGAAGCTTTCTTT
TRBJ1-1	TRBD1	TRBV5-1	-	CASSMEQGAQTEAFF	TGCGCCAGCAGCATGGAACAGGGGGCGCAAACTGAAGCTTTCTTT
TRBJ1-1	TRBD1	TRBV5-1	-	CASSLAPQGGSTEAFF	TGCGCCAGCAGCTTGGCCCCGCAGGGGGGTTCCACTGAAGCTTTCTTT
TRBJ2-5	TRBD2	TRBV2	-	CASRPSGSETQYF	TGTGCCAGCAGACCGAGCGGGAGTGAGACCCAGTACTTC
TRBJ1-4	TRBD1	TRBV7-9	-	CASSPRDSLNEKLFF	TGTGCCAGCAGCCCTAGGGACAGCCTTAATGAAAAACTGTTTTTT
TRBJ2-7	TRBD2	TRBV7-9	-	CASSLGEGFYEQYF	TGTGCCAGCAGCTTGGGGGAGGGCTTCTACGAGCAGTACTTC
TRBJ1-1	-	TRBV12-5	-	CASSTLGTEAFF	TGTGCTAGTAGCACCCTTGGCACTGAAGCTTTCTTT
TRBJ2-7	-	TRBV11-1	-	CASSLGEAYSYEQYF	TGTGCCAGCAGCCTCGGGGAGGCCTATAGTTACGAGCAGTACTTC
TRBJ1-2	-	TRBV4-3	few	CASSQGRDIPNYGYTF	TGCGCCAGCAGCCAGGGACGGGACATCCCTAACTATGGCTACACCTTC
TRBJ1-2	TRBD1	TRBV5-1	-	CASSLPGQGHGYTF	TGCGCCAGCAGCTTGCCCGGACAGGGGCATGGCTACACCTTC
TRBJ2-1	-	TRBV20-1	-	CSASPRDREQFF	TGCAGTGCTAGTCCGAGGGATCGTGAGCAGTTCTTC
TRBJ2-7	TRBD2	TRBV5-4	-	CASTYPGLAGAREQYF	TGTGCCAGCACCTACCCGGGGCTAGCGGGAGCACGCGAGCAGTACTTC
TRBJ1-1	-	TRBV6-6	-	CASSQDSYTEAFF	TGTGCCAGCAGTCAAGACAGCTACACTGAAGCTTTCTTT
TRBJ1-5	TRBD1	TRBV16	-	CASSQYRGSNQPQHF	TGTGCCAGCAGCCAATACAGGGGTAGCAATCAGCCCCAGCATTTT
TRBJ1-2	-	TRBV19	-	CASSIRSNTNYGYTF	TGTGCCAGTAGTATAAGGAGTAACACGAACTATGGCTACACCTTC
TRBJ2-3	TRBD1	TRBV6-2/TRBV6-3	-	CASSPRDRGGPDTQYF	TGTGCCAGCAGCCCTAGGGACAGGGGTGGGCCAGATACGCAGTATTTT
TRBJ1-1	-	TRBV10-3	-	CAISELAGGAFF	TGTGCCATCAGTGAGTTAGCCGGGGGAGCTTTCTTT
TRBJ2-2	-	TRBV27	once	CASSIWGGAGRNTGELFF	TGTGCCAGCAGTATATGGGGGGGGGCAGGGCGGAACACCGGGGAGCTGTTTTTT
TRBJ2-2	TRBD2	TRBV5-1	once	CASSLWGPGAGGNTGELFF	TGCGCCAGCAGCTTGTGGGGGCCCGGAGCGGGAGGGAACACCGGGGAGCTGTTTTTT
TRBJ2-7	TRBD2	TRBV7-2	-	CASSLVSAGGEQYF	TGTGCCAGCAGCTTAGTGAGTGCGGGGGGCGAGCAGTACTTC
TRBJ2-3	-	TRBV2	-	CASSGRLSTDTQYF	TGTGCCAGCAGTGGCAGACTCAGCACAGATACGCAGTATTTT
TRBJ2-1	TRBD1	TRBV18	-	CASSPTELVGGDEQFF	TGTGCCAGCTCACCCACCGAACTAGTAGGGGGCGATGAGCAGTTCTTC
TRBJ2-3	TRBD2	TRBV7-9	-	CASSSPRLADTSTDTQYF	TGTGCCAGCAGCTCACCTCGTCTAGCGGACACTAGCACAGATACGCAGTATTTT
TRBJ1-2	-	TRBV27	-	CASSFKDREDGYTF	TGTGCCAGCAGTTTTAAGGACCGGGAGGATGGCTACACCTTC
TRBJ2-5	TRBD2	TRBV7-9	-	CASSLPGLAVNQETQYF	TGTGCCAGCAGCTTACCGGGACTAGCGGTGAATCAAGAGACCCAGTACTTC
TRBJ1-3	-	TRBV9	-	CASSPGGPGNTIYF	TGTGCCAGCAGCCCAGGTGGCCCGGGAAACACCATATATTTT
TRBJ1-1	-	TRBV7-9	-	CASSLGRGGSTEAFF	TGTGCCAGCAGCTTAGGGCGCGGGGGTTCGACTGAAGCTTTCTTT
TRBJ2-2	TRBD2	TRBV7-3	-	CASSLAGVAGELFF	TGTGCCAGCAGCTTAGCGGGGGTGGCCGGGGAGCTGTTTTTT
TRBJ2-1	-	TRBV19	-	CASEKSGRRYNEQFF	TGTGCCAGCGAGAAGTCCGGGAGACGCTACAATGAGCAGTTCTTC